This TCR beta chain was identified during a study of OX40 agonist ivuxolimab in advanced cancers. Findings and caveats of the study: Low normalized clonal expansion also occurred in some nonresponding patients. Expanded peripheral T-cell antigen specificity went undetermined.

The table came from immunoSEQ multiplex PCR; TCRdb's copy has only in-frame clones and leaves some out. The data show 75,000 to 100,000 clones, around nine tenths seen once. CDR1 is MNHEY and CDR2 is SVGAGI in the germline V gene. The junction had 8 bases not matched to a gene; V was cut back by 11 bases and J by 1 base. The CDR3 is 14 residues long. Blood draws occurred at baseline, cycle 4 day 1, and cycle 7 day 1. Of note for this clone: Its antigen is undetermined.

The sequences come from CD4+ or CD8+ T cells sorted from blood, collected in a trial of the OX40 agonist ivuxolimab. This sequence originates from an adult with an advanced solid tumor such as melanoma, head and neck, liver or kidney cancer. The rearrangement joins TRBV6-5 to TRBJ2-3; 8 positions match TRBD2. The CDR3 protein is CAGGGNLRTDTQYF. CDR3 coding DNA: TGTGCCGGCGGGGGGAACCTACGCACAGATACGCAGTATTTT.